This T cell receptor beta chain was recorded in a study of T cell responses to AZD1222 COVID-19 vaccine. Study-wide points: Per reports, nearly half of all spike-specific TCRs target regions that are unmutated in variants.

Data came from immunoSEQ multiplex PCR; TCRdb stores just in-frame clones and leaves some out. The profile shows 90,000 to 120,000 clones, approximately 89% of them singletons. A remark on this clone: The antigen is undetermined.

The starting material was peripheral blood, obtained 28 days after the second dose of the MenACWY control vaccine. This TCR came from an adult who received the MenACWY meningococcal vaccine as a control.

CDR3 DNA sequence: TGCGCCAGCAGCCCAATAGGGGACAGGGGTTACGAGCAGTACTTC. Translating gives CASSPIGDRGYEQYF. The chain combines TRBV5-1 with TRBJ2-7; 10 bases are shared with TRBD1. Trimming took 4 bases from V and 4 from J; bases not matched to a gene: 8. The CDR3 has 15 residues. The V gene's germline CDR1 is SGHRS and CDR2 YFSETQ.